This T cell receptor (beta chain) was retrieved from a study of T cells in Graves' hyperthyroidism and ophthalmopathy. Study-wide results and caveats: In the blood, most expanded thyroid clonotypes above 0.001 appeared as well.

Many counts were recorded for this clonotype. Antigen unknown. Amplified regions were TCR beta CDR3 sequences from RNA transcripts. First-round RT-PCR with HTBI primers amplified the TCR CDR3 region. TCRdb re-derived calls from the multiplex PCR reads in MiXCR, one entry per CDR3 protein. The top ten clones hold about 30% of a sample with about 46,000 distinct CDR3 sequences, over 45% of them seen once. The source of this sequence is a woman between 50 and 59 years old with Graves' hyperthyroidism. The specimen was peripheral blood or thyroid tissue (not recorded which).

CDR3 sequence reads: CASSFLRLAGEQYF. In DNA, the CDR3 is TGTGCCAGCAGCTTTTTACGGCTAGCGGGTGAGCAGTACTTC. The rearrangement joins TRBV5-6 to TRBJ2-7, with 8 nucleotides matching TRBD2. CDR3 length equals 14 residues. With V trimmed by 2 bases and J by 7 bases, 8 bases remained unmatched. Per germline, CDR1 SGHDT and CDR2 YYEEEE. Full variable domain (rest looked up from reference TRBV5-6 and TRBJ2-7): DAGVTQSPTHLIKTRGQQVTLRCSPKSGHDTVSWYQQALGQGPQFIFQYYEEEERQRGNFPDRFSGHQFPNYSSELNVNALLLGDSALYLCASSFLRLAGEQYFGPGTRLTVT.